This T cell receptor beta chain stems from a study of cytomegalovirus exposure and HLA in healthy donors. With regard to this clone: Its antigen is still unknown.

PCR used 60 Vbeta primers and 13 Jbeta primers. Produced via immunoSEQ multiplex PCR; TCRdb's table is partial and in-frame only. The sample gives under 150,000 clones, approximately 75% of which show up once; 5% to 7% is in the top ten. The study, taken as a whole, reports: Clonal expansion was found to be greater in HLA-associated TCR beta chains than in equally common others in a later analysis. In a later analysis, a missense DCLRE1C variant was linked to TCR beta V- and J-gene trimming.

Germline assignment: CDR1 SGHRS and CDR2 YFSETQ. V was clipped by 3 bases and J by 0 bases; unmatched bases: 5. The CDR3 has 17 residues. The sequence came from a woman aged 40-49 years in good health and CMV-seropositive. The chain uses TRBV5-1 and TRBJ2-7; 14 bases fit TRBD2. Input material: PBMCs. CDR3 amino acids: CASSWGLAGVGSYEQYF. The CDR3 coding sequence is TGCGCCAGCAGCTGGGGACTAGCGGGAGTGGGCTCCTACGAGCAGTACTTC.